This note documents a single T cell receptor beta chain sequence. The antigen is undetermined. The source of the sample is a study of T cell repertoires in cytomegalovirus infection. The study's findings and limits: Across the ex vivo response, the dominant clonotypes were HLA-C-restricted CMV-specific TCR beta clonotypes.

Germline V gives CDR1 SEHNR, CDR2 FQNEAQ (reference sequence). This CDR3 comprises 14 residues. The V and J ends lost 2 bases and 9 bases respectively, with 11 bases between them. TCRdb reprocessed the reads with MiXCR, giving one entry per CDR3 protein. The sample contains around 180,000 distinct CDR3 sequences, roughly a fifth of which appear only once. The material sequenced was PBMCs. The receptor was derived from a human donor in good health (CMV status not recorded). Some clones in this sample may be carry-over from other donors' samples. This sequence joins TRBV7-9 and TRBJ1-6; D is uncertain. The CDR3 spells CASSLQGVGSPLHF. CDR3 nucleotides: TGTGCCAGCAGCTTACAAGGTGTTGGTTCACCCCTCCACTTT.